This TCR beta chain is from a study of somatic mutations in cytotoxic T cells in rheumatoid arthritis. Turning to the study itself: No treatment had yet been given when patient blood (approximately 33 ml EDTA) was drawn, right after diagnosis. Flow-sorting brought some V beta antibody-stained T-cell populations to nearly 100% purity, V beta1+ cells sequenced for TCRB among them. Study-wide results and limits: Statistically, CD8+ T-cell clonality was not significantly distinct between individuals with rheumatoid arthritis and age-matched healthy controls.

Sequenced by immunoSEQ multiplex PCR; TCRdb stores in-frame clones only, minus some. The sample carries over 5,500 clones, around 83% recorded once. CDR1 and CDR2 from the germline V gene are MNHNS and SASEGT. V was shortened by 1 base and J by 15 bases, with 19 bases between the two germline ends. This CDR3 has 14 residues. This clone came up once. Its target is unknown. The sequence came from an adult with rheumatoid arthritis. V usage is TRBV6-1 and J usage is TRBJ2-4; TRBD2 is a possible D gene (6 bases). The sample comprised CD8+ T cells sorted from blood. CDR3 protein: CASSEGREAAVRYF. For the CDR3, the DNA is TGTGCCAGCAGTGAAGGGAGGGAAGCCGCTGTGAGGTACTTC.